The 26 T cell receptor beta chains in this list originate from one sample, sequenced in a study of blood T cells in healthy people across ages. A second roughly 6 to 12 cycle PCR used barcoded and J-beta primers. TCRdb itself ran the 5' RACE reads through MiXCR, one entry per CDR3 protein. The top ten clones hold around 18% of a sample with 920,000 or so distinct CDR3 sequences, roughly 45% of them seen once. The sequenced sample consisted of blood. These receptors originate from a woman aged 60-75 years in good health.

The chain is built from TRBV11-2 and TRBJ2-3; D gene unclear. The germline V gene has CDR1 SGHAT and CDR2 FQNNGV. The CDR3 length is 13 residues. The V end lost 1 base, the J end lost 7 bases, and 9 bases lay between the germline ends. The CDR3 here is CASSLVDVYTQYF. The CDR3 coding sequence is TGTGCCAGCAGCTTAGTTGACGTTTATACGCAGTATTTT.

This clonotype was observed many times. The chain has TRBV7-2 and TRBJ2-5; D is perhaps TRBD1 (6 bases). The assigned J gene may be wrong: the sequence end matches TRBJ2-7 better. Per germline, CDR1 SGHTA and CDR2 FQGNSA. The CDR3 has 13 amino acids. CDR3 sequence reads: CASSLRQGLEQYF. CDR3 nucleotide sequence: TGTGCCAGCAGCTTAAGGCAGGGGCTCGAGCAGTACTTC.

This clonotype was seen more than once but under ten times. The chain is built from TRBV14 and TRBJ2-5; 7 bases agree with TRBD1. The germline CDR1 and CDR2 sequences are SGHDN and FVKESK. This CDR3 has 17 amino acids. J gave up 5 bases and V 2 bases, and 14 bases lay outside the gene matches. The chain's CDR3 is CASSQNRLTGFSETQYF. The CDR3 DNA sequence: TGTGCCAGCAGCCAAAACAGGCTGACAGGGTTCTCGGAGACCCAGTACTTC.

In DNA, the CDR3 is TGTGCCAGCAGCGATCCGGGACAGGGATTTTACGAGCAGTACTTC. Encoded protein: CASSDPGQGFYEQYF. The rearrangement uses TRBV5-6 and TRBJ2-7; TRBD1 agrees at 9 bases. Per germline, CDR1 SGHDT and CDR2 YYEEEE. The CDR3 consists of 15 residues. The V segment lost 4 bases and the J segment 4 bases; nucleotides outside the gene matches: 9. The entire variable domain, with the rest obtained from reference TRBV5-6 and TRBJ2-7, is as follows: DAGVTQSPTHLIKTRGQQVTLRCSPKSGHDTVSWYQQALGQGPQFIFQYYEEEERQRGNFPDRFSGHQFPNYSSELNVNALLLGDSALYLCASSDPGQGFYEQYFGPGTRLTVT.

This clonotype was seen only a few times. The chain recombines TRBV12-3 or TRBV12-4 with TRBJ2-5; possible D gene TRBD1, 6 bases. This CDR3 comprises 14 residues. The V end lost 3 bases, the J end lost 2 bases, and 10 bases lay between the germline ends. The CDR3 loop reads CASSLDSPQETQYF. CDR3 DNA: TGTGCCAGCAGTTTGGACAGTCCTCAAGAGACCCAGTACTTC.

The chain links TRBV5-1 to TRBJ2-7; D is unclear. CDR1 SGHRS and CDR2 YFSETQ come from the germline V gene. CDR3 size: 12 residues. The V end lost 4 bases, the J end lost 6 bases, and 11 bases lay between the germline ends. CDR3 DNA sequence: TGCGCCAGCAGCGCCGGTGAGCTCGAGCAGTACTTC. Its translation: CASSAGELEQYF. The variable domain in full, with the rest retrieved from reference TRBV5-1 and TRBJ2-7, is KAGVTQTPRYLIKTRGQQVTLSCSPISGHRSVSWYQQTPGQGLQFLFEYFSETQRNKGNFPGRFSGRQFSNSRSEMNVSTLELGDSALYLCASSAGELEQYFGPGTRLTVT.

CDR3 bases: TGTGCCAGCAGCGTAGAGGGGTCGGCTAATGAAAAACTGTTTTTT. Its translation: CASSVEGSANEKLFF. The gene calls are TRBV9 and TRBJ1-4, with D perhaps matching TRBD1 (5 bases). Germline V gives CDR1 SGDLS, CDR2 YYNGEE. V was cut by 0 bases and J by 3 bases, with 9 bases left in between. CDR3 size: 15 residues.

This clonotype was seen a few times. J is TRBJ2-3 and V is TRBV7-2, with TRBD1 matching 7 bases. CDR1 and CDR2 (germline): SGHTA, FQGNSA. The CDR3 loop spans 14 amino acids. Germline trimming cut 5 bases from V and 2 bases from J; bases unmatched to any gene: 4. In DNA, the CDR3 is TGTGCCAGCAGCCGGGACAGCCTCACAGATACGCAGTATTTT. Amino acid sequence: CASSRDSLTDTQYF. Full variable domain (outside the CDR3, taken from reference TRBV7-2 and TRBJ2-3): GAGVSQSPSNKVTEKGKDVELRCDPISGHTALYWYRQSLGQGLEFLIYFQGNSAPDKSGLPSDRFSAERTGGSVSTLTIQRTQQEDSAVYLCASSRDSLTDTQYFGPGTRLTVL.

J is TRBJ2-1 and V is TRBV6-5; possibly TRBD1 or TRBD2 for D (6 bases each). This CDR3 is 12 amino acids long. CDR1 MNHEY and CDR2 SVGAGI come from the germline V gene. V dropped 7 bases and J dropped 11 bases, with 15 bases sitting between them. In DNA form, the CDR3 reads TGTGCCAGCACCGGGGGATGGGACAAGCAGTTCTTC. The encoded protein is CASTGGWDKQFF.

This clonotype has a handful of counts. The chain is built from TRBV30 and TRBJ2-7; D unclear. Trimming took 4 bases from V and 1 from J, leaving 14 bases between them. The germline CDR1 and CDR2 sequences are GTSNPN and SVGIG (reference sequence). The CDR3 extends over 14 amino acids. DNA of the CDR3: TGTGCCTGGAAGGTTGACCTGGGGTCCTACGAGCAGTACTTC. Amino acid sequence: CAWKVDLGSYEQYF.

This clonotype was found many times. The junction departs from the called germline gene at one end, perhaps through a read error. The chain combines TRBV5-1 with TRBJ2-7; 8 nucleotides line up with TRBD1. Germline V gene sequence: CDR1 SGHRS, CDR2 YFSETQ. The CDR3 loop spans 15 amino acids. The CDR3 sequence: CASSLLTGGSYEQYF. For the CDR3, the DNA is TGTGCCAGCAGCCTTCTTACAGGGGGCTCCTACGAGCAGTACTTC. Full variable domain (missing parts from reference TRBV5-1 and TRBJ2-7): KAGVTQTPRYLIKTRGQQVTLSCSPISGHRSVSWYQQTPGQGLQFLFEYFSETQRNKGNFPGRFSGRQFSNSRSEMNVSTLELGDSALYLCASSLLTGGSYEQYFGPGTRLTVT.

This clonotype was counted between two and nine times. The chain uses TRBV7-2 and TRBJ2-3; D tentatively fits TRBD1 or TRBD2 (5 bases each). Germline values: CDR1 SGHTA, CDR2 FQGNSA. The CDR3 totals 16 residues. Between the trimmed V and J ends, which lost 7 bases and 0 bases, there was a span of 17 bases. DNA of the CDR3: TGTGCCAGCACTGTAGGGGCTAGCATAAGCACAGATACGCAGTATTTT. Translated: CASTVGASISTDTQYF.

V gene TRBV7-9 combines with J gene TRBJ2-7; D could derive from TRBD1 or TRBD2 (5 bases each). Looked up from germline, CDR1 is SEHNR and CDR2 is FQNEAQ (reference sequence). Trimming removed 0 bases at V and 2 bases at J, with 17 bases between. This CDR3 is built from 17 residues. The CDR3 DNA reads TGTGCCAGCAGCTTAGCCTCTGTGGGGGTTGAGACCTACGAGCAGTACTTC. Amino acid sequence: CASSLASVGVETYEQYF.

This rearrangement joins TRBV3-1 to TRBJ2-3; D perhaps matches TRBD1 (6 bases). V was cut by 3 bases and J by 3 bases, with 10 bases left in between. This CDR3 has 14 residues. Germline V gives CDR1 LGHDT, CDR2 YNNKEL (reference sequence). The CDR3 region has the DNA TGTGCCAGCAGCCAGGGGACAAAAACAGATACGCAGTATTTT. It specifies CASSQGTKTDTQYF.

The J gene is TRBJ1-1, the V gene TRBV20-1, with 8 bases matching TRBD1. The CDR3 is made up of 12 amino acids. With 5 bases clipped from V and 5 bases from J, the junction kept 4 bases outside the gene matches. Looked up from germline, CDR1 is DFQATT and CDR2 is SNEGSKA (reference sequence). CDR3 sequence reads: CSAPTGVTEAFF. The DNA for the CDR3 is TGCAGTGCTCCGACAGGGGTAACTGAAGCTTTCTTT.

This clonotype showed up many times. The CDR3 sequence: CASSLSRQPQHF. DNA for the CDR3: TGTGCCAGCAGTTTATCTCGTCAGCCCCAGCATTTT. The J gene is TRBJ1-5, the V gene TRBV12-3 or TRBV12-4; D gene ambiguous. With 2 bases removed from V and 6 bases from J, the gap between germline ends came to 5 bases. The CDR3 spans 12 residues.

This clonotype showed up just once. This chain uses TRBV12-5 with TRBJ2-2, with D unresolved. The CDR3 runs to 16 residues. The ends were cut back, 1 base at V and 3 bases at J, with 12 bases in the middle. Looked up from germline, CDR1 is LGHNT and CDR2 is FRNRAP. DNA for the CDR3: TGTGCTAGTGGTTTGGCATCCCTCCGGGACACCGGGGAGCTGTTTTTT. Its translation: CASGLASLRDTGELFF. The full variable domain, with the rest looked up from reference TRBV12-5 and TRBJ2-2, is DARVTQTPRHKVTEMGQEVTMRCQPILGHNTVFWYRQTMMQGLELLAYFRNRAPLDDSGMPKDRFSAEMPDATLATLKIQPSEPRDSAVYFCASGLASLRDTGELFFGEGSRLTVL.

This rearrangement joins TRBV10-3 to TRBJ2-1; TRBD2 matches at 9 bases. Per the germline V gene, CDR1 is ENHRY and CDR2 is SYGVKD. The V segment lost 0 bases and the J segment 1 base; nucleotides outside the gene matches: 4. CDR3 length equals 17 residues. Here the CDR3 reads CAISESVAGGSYNEQFF. CDR3 in DNA: TGTGCCATCAGTGAGTCCGTGGCGGGAGGGTCCTACAATGAGCAGTTCTTC.

The chain combines TRBV9 with TRBJ1-2; D is possibly TRBD1 (5 bases). With 2 bases removed from V and 6 bases from J, the gap between germline ends came to 26 bases. This CDR3 spans 18 amino acids. Germline V gene lookup returns CDR1 SGDLS and CDR2 YYNGEE. The CDR3: CASSVGRSYLTRRDGYTF. CDR3 bases: TGTGCCAGCAGCGTGGGACGGAGTTATTTGACCCGGAGGGATGGCTACACCTTC.

This chain links TRBV30 with TRBJ2-3; no reliable D call. Between the trimmed V and J ends, which lost 2 bases and 7 bases, there was a span of 10 bases. Germline V gene sequence: CDR1 GTSNPN, CDR2 SVGIG (reference sequence). The CDR3 spans 12 residues. CDR3 amino acids: CAWSNDVNTQYF. The CDR3, as DNA: TGTGCCTGGAGTAATGACGTGAATACGCAGTATTTT.

The chain couples TRBV5-1 to TRBJ2-1, with 7 bases identical to TRBD1. The CDR3 runs 15 residues. Unmatched junction bases numbered 11, after V lost 4 bases and J lost 7 bases. Germline CDR1 is SGHRS and CDR2 is YFSETQ. The CDR3 bases are TGCGCCAGCAGCCGCGAGGGACAGAAGACAAATGAGCAGTTCTTC. This gives the protein CASSREGQKTNEQFF.

The chain joins TRBV18 to TRBJ2-4; TRBD2 aligns across 8 bases. The J call could be wrong; TRBJ2-7 is a better fit for the DNA end. The germline V gene encodes CDR1 KGHSH and CDR2 LQKENI. The CDR3 sequence is 16 residues long. The chain's CDR3 is CASSPGGSSGAYEQYF. DNA for the CDR3: TGTGCCAGCTCACCAGGAGGTAGTAGCGGGGCCTACGAGCAGTACTTC.

This clonotype occurred a few times. This rearrangement joins TRBV29-1 to TRBJ2-1, with 9 bases lining up with TRBD1. Per the germline V gene, CDR1 is SQVTM and CDR2 is ANQGSEA. This CDR3 spans 12 amino acids. The J segment lost 7 bases and the V segment lost 5 bases, leaving 3 bases of the junction unmatched. CDR3 protein: CSVRDRANEQFF. The CDR3 coding sequence is TGCAGCGTTCGGGACAGGGCGAATGAGCAGTTCTTC.

This chain joins TRBV18 and TRBJ2-5; 13 nucleotides match TRBD2. The CDR3 extends over 15 amino acids. Unmatched junction bases numbered 5, after V lost 5 bases and J lost 5 bases. Germline CDR1 reads KGHSH; CDR2 reads LQKENI. The CDR3 reads CASSRTSGSQETQYF. The CDR3, as DNA: TGTGCCAGCTCAAGGACTAGCGGGAGTCAGGAGACCCAGTACTTC.

The J gene is TRBJ2-5, the V gene TRBV20-1; D possibly corresponds to TRBD2 (5 bases). The DNA matches TRBJ2-7 better at its end, which makes the J call doubtful. CDR1 DFQATT and CDR2 SNEGSKA come from the germline V gene (reference sequence). There are 14 residues in the CDR3. CDR3 sequence: CSARAEAEPYEQYF. The CDR3 DNA reads TGCAGTGCTAGGGCGGAAGCGGAACCCTACGAGCAGTACTTC.

This clonotype was counted only a few times. The chain is built from TRBV7-9 and TRBJ2-1, with 7 bases aligning to TRBD1. Germline trimming cut 4 bases from V and 9 bases from J; bases unmatched to any gene: 9. The V gene's germline CDR1 is SEHNR and CDR2 FQNEAQ (reference sequence). The CDR3 loop spans 14 amino acids. CDR3 amino acids: CASSSVTGKREQFF. The CDR3 DNA follows: TGTGCCAGCAGCTCCGTGACAGGGAAGCGTGAGCAGTTCTTC.